The 10 T cell receptor beta chains reported below all come from one sample, sequenced in a study. TCRdb reprocessed the RT-PCR reads via MiXCR and lists one record per CDR3 protein. The data contain 550,000 to 750,000 distinct CDR3 sequences, 11% to 15% of them seen just once; the ten biggest clones take up roughly 3.6%. The sequenced sample was memory CD4+ T cells from blood. The receptor source for this set is a female donor in good health, serving as a healthy control.

The V and J genes are TRBV12-3 or TRBV12-4 and TRBJ1-5; D ambiguous. Trimming shortened V by 6 bases and J by 7 bases, and 13 bases separated the two germline ends. The CDR3 is made up of 13 amino acids. CDR3 loop: CASSITDEQPQHF. CDR3 DNA sequence: TGTGCCAGCAGCATCACCGACGAGCAGCCCCAGCATTTT.

This clonotype was observed a handful of times. This sequence joins TRBV11-2 and TRBJ1-4; D not certain. The CDR3 extends over 15 amino acids. The V end lost 0 bases, the J end lost 5 bases, and 10 bases lay between the germline ends. Germline CDR1 SGHAT, CDR2 FQNNGV. CDR3 in amino acids: CASSLEAWPNEKLFF. The DNA of the CDR3 is TGTGCCAGCAGCTTAGAGGCGTGGCCAAATGAAAAACTGTTTTTT.

This clonotype was observed many times. As DNA, the CDR3 is TGTGCCAGCAGCTCGACAGGGAACCAGCCCCAGCATTTT. Amino acid sequence: CASSSTGNQPQHF. This chain uses TRBV7-2 with TRBJ1-5, with 7 nucleotides matching TRBD1. V trimming: 4 bases; J trimming: 7 bases; junction bases outside the gene matches: 4. CDR1 is SGHTA, CDR2 FQGNSA, per germline. The CDR3 has 13 amino acids.

This rearrangement joins TRBV28 to TRBJ1-1; the D is unclear. Per the germline V gene, CDR1 is MDHEN and CDR2 is SYDVKM. CDR3 length: 12 amino acids. The V end lost 5 bases, the J end lost 5 bases, and 9 bases lay between the germline ends. The CDR3 DNA is TGTGCCAGCAGTGCCTTGAGGACTGAAGCTTTCTTT. This encodes CASSALRTEAFF.

This clonotype was seen only a few times. This chain uses TRBV7-9 with TRBJ2-7, with 7 bases identical to TRBD2. The CDR3 loop spans 15 amino acids. V gave up 5 bases and J gave up 4 bases; unmatched junction bases: 11. The germline V gene has CDR1 SEHNR and CDR2 FQNEAQ (reference sequence). The CDR3 DNA reads TGTGCCAGCAGCCGTGCCGGGAGGCCATTTTACGAGCAGTACTTC. Translating it yields CASSRAGRPFYEQYF.

The chain recombines TRBV14 with TRBJ1-1; no clear D. The V end was cut by 0 bases, the J end by 7 bases, with 9 bases between. Per the germline V gene, CDR1 is SGHDN and CDR2 is FVKESK. The CDR3 contains 13 residues. CDR3: CASSQDLGSEAFF. The CDR3 DNA reads as TGTGCCAGCAGCCAAGACCTGGGCAGTGAAGCTTTCTTT.

This clonotype has more than one count but fewer than ten. This chain uses TRBV2 with TRBJ2-5; D unclear. The CDR3 has 13 residues. Germline V lookup: CDR1 SNHLY, CDR2 FYNNEI. V gave up 6 bases and J gave up 1 base, with 9 bases separating them. CDR3 loop: CASRVQFQETQYF. CDR3 in DNA: TGTGCCAGCAGGGTACAGTTCCAAGAGACCCAGTACTTC.

The genes are TRBV5-1 and TRBJ2-5, with 7 nucleotides matching TRBD2. V shed 1 base, J shed 4 bases, and the junction held 7 bases outside the gene matches. Per the germline V gene, CDR1 is SGHRS and CDR2 is YFSETQ. The CDR3 has 15 amino acids. The CDR3 bases are TGCGCCAGCAGCTTGACAGCCAGCGGGATAGAGACCCAGTACTTC. Encoded protein: CASSLTASGIETQYF.

This chain joins TRBV7-2 and TRBJ2-5; D gene unclear. V lost 2 bases and J 3 bases, leaving 13 bases between the germline ends. The CDR3 covers 15 residues. Looked up from germline, CDR1 is SGHTA and CDR2 is FQGNSA. Written as DNA, the CDR3 is TGTGCCAGCAGCTTATACGGACGGTCAGAAGAGACCCAGTACTTC. Amino acids: CASSLYGRSEETQYF.

J is TRBJ2-7 and V is TRBV27; 10 bases fit TRBD1. CDR1 and CDR2 (germline): MNHEY, SMNVEV (reference sequence). The CDR3 covers 15 residues. The V gene end was trimmed by 7 bases and the J gene end by 4 bases; junction bases not matched to a gene: 10. CDR3 in amino acids: CASKVPGQGTYEQYF. The CDR3 DNA is TGTGCCAGCAAAGTGCCGGGACAGGGGACGTACGAGCAGTACTTC.